Sequencing of this T cell receptor beta chain was carried out in a study of blood T cell repertoires in COVID-19. Across the whole study: Samples taken during acute and convalescent COVID-19 were collected in the United States, Italy and Spain.

Using immunoSEQ multiplex PCR, the repertoire was profiled, and TCRdb retains in-frame clones only, with some absent. The sample comprises about 74,000 clones, approximately 90% of which are singletons, and around 2.5% rests with the top ten. There are 16 residues in the CDR3. V shed 5 bases, J shed 1 base, and the junction held 9 bases outside the gene matches. The germline CDR1 and CDR2 sequences are SGHVS and FNYEAQ. Sequencing was done on a sample of peripheral blood. The chain has TRBV7-6 and TRBJ1-2, with 8 bases identical to TRBD1. The TCR was taken from a man between 65 and 79 years old with active or convalescent COVID-19. The CDR3 is CASSPGTGHLNYGYTF. The CDR3 bases are TGTGCCAGCAGCCCCGGGACAGGTCACCTTAACTATGGCTACACCTTC. The full variable domain, completed using reference TRBV7-6 and TRBJ1-2, is GAGVSQSPRYKVTKRGQDVALRCDPISGHVSLYWYRQALGQGPEFLTYFNYEAQQDKSGLPNDRFSAERPEGSISTLTIQRTEQRDSAMYRCASSPGTGHLNYGYTFGSGTRLTVV.